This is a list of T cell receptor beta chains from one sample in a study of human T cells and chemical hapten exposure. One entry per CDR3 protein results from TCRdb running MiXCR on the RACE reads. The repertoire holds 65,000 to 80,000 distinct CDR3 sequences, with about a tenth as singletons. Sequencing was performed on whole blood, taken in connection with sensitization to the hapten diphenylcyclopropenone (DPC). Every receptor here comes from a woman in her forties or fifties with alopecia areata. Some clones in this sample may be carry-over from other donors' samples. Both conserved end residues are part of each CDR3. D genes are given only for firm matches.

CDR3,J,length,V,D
CASQRPGQNSYNEQFF,TRBJ2-1,16,TRBV12-3/TRBV12-4,NA
CASSTTVYTQYF,TRBJ2-3,12,TRBV6-2/TRBV6-3,NA
CASSLVQVNTEAFF,TRBJ1-1,14,TRBV5-1,NA
CSVVGNTEAFF,TRBJ1-1,11,TRBV29-1,NA
CASSLARGWGQANTEAFF,TRBJ1-1,18,TRBV27,NA
CAISESKGSPEAFF,TRBJ1-1,14,TRBV10-3,NA
CASSYGRTRGEQFF,TRBJ2-1,14,TRBV6-2/TRBV6-3,NA
CASSRATQETQYF,TRBJ2-5,13,TRBV9,NA
CASRIQGMGTEAFF,TRBJ1-1,14,TRBV28,TRBD1
CASSESAGERRNEQFF,TRBJ2-1,16,TRBV10-2,TRBD2
CASATGGRYEQYF,TRBJ2-7,13,TRBV7-9,TRBD1
CASSLQAGGLSDTQYF,TRBJ2-3,16,TRBV12-3/TRBV12-4,TRBD2
CASSPRLAGDSIAKNIQYF,TRBJ2-4,19,TRBV11-2,TRBD2
CASSLVLGLNTGELFF,TRBJ2-2,16,TRBV7-8,NA
CSVEYSAGELFF,TRBJ2-2,12,TRBV29-1,NA
CSAIINEQFF,TRBJ2-1,10,TRBV20-1,NA
CASSRQGQGYNEQFF,TRBJ2-1,15,TRBV11-3,TRBD1
CASSYEGTSGPPTTDTQYF,TRBJ2-3,19,TRBV6-2/TRBV6-3,TRBD2
CASSLVAGEGTGELFF,TRBJ2-2,16,TRBV5-1,TRBD2
CASSQALADQETQYF,TRBJ2-5,15,TRBV4-3,TRBD2
CASRLTAFSSTDTQYF,TRBJ2-3,16,TRBV7-2,NA
CASRVGGGSTPETQYF,TRBJ2-5,16,TRBV7-2,NA
CASSRDPMQPYF,TRBJ2-7,12,TRBV7-2,NA
CSARVSLLTGSNQPQHF,TRBJ1-5,17,TRBV20-1,NA
CASSLEGLAYNEQFF,TRBJ2-1,15,TRBV27,NA
CASSYMGQGNQPQHF,TRBJ1-5,15,TRBV6-2/TRBV6-3,NA
CASSRDPTYEQYF,TRBJ2-7,13,TRBV5-1,NA
CASSQLAGGPDEQFF,TRBJ2-1,15,TRBV28,TRBD2
CASNNRAEGHEQYF,TRBJ2-7,14,TRBV6-2/TRBV6-3,NA
CASSPPTSGRSHEQYF,TRBJ2-7,16,TRBV18,TRBD2
CASSSGTAESEQYF,TRBJ2-7,14,TRBV5-1,TRBD1
CASSPRGGLAGEQFF,TRBJ2-1,15,TRBV11-3,TRBD2
CASSPLQGRTEAFF,TRBJ1-1,14,TRBV11-3,NA
CSARDGVGGTRKTQYF,TRBJ2-5,16,TRBV20-1,NA
CASSPSGREADTQYF,TRBJ2-3,15,TRBV7-2,TRBD2
CASSSQLNNEKLFF,TRBJ1-4,14,TRBV11-3,NA